The 25 T cell receptor beta chains reported below all come from one sample, sequenced in a study of cytomegalovirus exposure and HLA in healthy donors. Amplification used 60 Vbeta primers and 13 Jbeta primers. Assay: immunoSEQ multiplex PCR; the TCRdb copy retains only in-frame clones and omits some. This sample has under 200,000 clones; roughly 77% occur once, and the top ten carry 1.5% to 2%. The sequencing sample was made of PBMCs. The receptors come from a woman between 18 and 29 years old in good health and CMV-seronegative.

The V gene is TRBV6-5, the J gene TRBJ2-1, with TRBD1 identical over 8 bases. Per the germline V gene, CDR1 is MNHEY and CDR2 is SVGAGI. V lost 5 bases, J lost 8 bases, and 11 bases stayed unmatched. The CDR3 runs 15 residues. CDR3 in amino acids: CASSRRTGKFDEQFF. The CDR3 DNA reads as TGTGCCAGCAGTAGGAGGACAGGGAAATTCGATGAGCAGTTCTTC.

About this clone itself: A read error may account for a junction end that differs from germline. This chain joins TRBV7-7 and TRBJ2-1; TRBD2 matches 7 bases. This CDR3 is built from 13 residues. Germline V gene sequence: CDR1 SSHAT, CDR2 FNYEAQ (reference sequence). The CDR3 coding sequence is TGTGCTAGCAGCTTAGAGCGGGGAACTGAGCAGTTCTTC. Its translation is CASSLERGTEQFF.

The rearrangement uses TRBV7-3 and TRBJ2-3, with D tentatively TRBD2 (6 bases). This CDR3 contains 16 residues. Per the germline V gene, CDR1 is SGHTA and CDR2 is FQGTGA. Between the trimmed V and J ends, which lost 5 bases and 1 base, there was a span of 16 bases. CDR3 loop: CASSQSGRGRTDTQYF. The CDR3 nucleotides read TGTGCCAGCAGCCAGTCGGGGCGGGGACGCACAGATACGCAGTATTTT. Based on the CDR3 plus reference TRBV7-3 and TRBJ2-3, the full variable domain is GAGVSQTPSNKVTEKGKYVELRCDPISGHTALYWYRQSLGQGPEFLIYFQGTGAADDSGLPNDRFFAVRPEGSVSTLKIQRTERGDSAVYLCASSQSGRGRTDTQYFGPGTRLTVL.

J is TRBJ1-6 and V is TRBV14, with D hard to call. The germline CDR1 and CDR2 sequences are SGHDN and FVKESK. The CDR3 is 13 amino acids. V gave up 7 bases and J gave up 7 bases, with 11 bases separating them. CDR3 sequence: CASTGFGNSPLHF. In DNA form, the CDR3 reads TGTGCCAGCACGGGATTTGGCAATTCACCCCTCCACTTT.

The chain combines TRBV20-1 with TRBJ2-5, with a tentative D call TRBD2 (5 bases). Between the trimmed V and J ends, which lost 3 bases and 7 bases, there was a span of 9 bases. There are 11 residues in the CDR3. Germline V lookup: CDR1 DFQATT, CDR2 SNEGSKA (reference sequence). CDR3 loop: CSASSGTTQYF. CDR3 nucleotide sequence: TGCAGTGCTAGCTCGGGAACGACCCAGTACTTC.

The chain links TRBV19 to TRBJ1-5, with D tentatively TRBD1 (6 bases). Trimming pared 4 bases from V and 0 bases from J, leaving 13 bases between. This CDR3 region has 16 residues. The germline V gene has CDR1 LNHDA and CDR2 SQIVND (reference sequence). Here the CDR3 DNA reads TGTGCCAGTAGTACCAGGACAGAGTATAGCAATCAGCCCCAGCATTTT. It codes for CASSTRTEYSNQPQHF.

This rearrangement joins TRBV28 to TRBJ1-1; D uncertain. The CDR3 length is 12 residues. Germline-derived CDR1 and CDR2 are MDHEN and SYDVKM. The V end lost 8 bases, the J end lost 1 base, and 8 bases lay between the germline ends. CDR3: CASEQQNTEAFF. The CDR3 DNA follows: TGTGCCAGCGAACAGCAGAACACTGAAGCTTTCTTT.

This clone was observed a few times. The V gene is TRBV7-9, the J gene TRBJ2-7; D is undetermined. The germline gives CDR1 SEHNR, CDR2 FQNEAQ (reference sequence). V gave up 5 bases and J gave up 6 bases, with 20 bases separating them. There are 15 residues in the CDR3. CDR3 bases: TGTGCCAGCAGCACTATACCGGGTCCTTTCGGCGAGCAGTACTTC. This gives the protein CASSTIPGPFGEQYF.

V usage is TRBV2 and J usage is TRBJ2-4; 8 bases match TRBD2. Germline V CDR1 and CDR2: SNHLY, FYNNEI. V gave up 7 bases and J gave up 5 bases; unmatched junction bases: 10. The CDR3 runs 15 residues. The CDR3 DNA reads TGTGCCAGCACGGCTAGTATAGCGGGGCAAAACATTCAGTACTTC. Translation: CASTASIAGQNIQYF.

J is TRBJ1-1 and V is TRBV25-1; 8 nucleotides align to TRBD1. CDR1 MGHDK and CDR2 SYGVNS come from the germline V gene. The ends lost 8 bases at V and 1 base at J; junction bases unmatched: 9. The CDR3 covers 15 residues. CDR3 sequence (DNA): TGTGCCAGCCGCCGACAGGGGACATCGAACACTGAAGCTTTCTTT. The encoded protein is CASRRQGTSNTEAFF.

V usage is TRBV2 and J usage is TRBJ2-7, with 10 bases fitting TRBD1. CDR3 length equals 14 residues. J was trimmed by 2 bases and V by 5 bases; bases with no gene match: 3. The germline V gene encodes CDR1 SNHLY and CDR2 FYNNEI. CDR3 DNA: TGTGCCAGCAGTAATGGACAGGGGGCCTACGAGCAGTACTTC. Translated: CASSNGQGAYEQYF.

V gene TRBV7-2 combines with J gene TRBJ2-3, with TRBD2 matching over 10 bases. The CDR3 consists of 16 residues. Germline CDR1 reads SGHTA; CDR2 reads FQGNSA. The trim removed 4 bases at V and 1 base at J, leaving 5 bases unmatched. CDR3 in amino acids: CASSSSGGARTDTQYF. The CDR3 bases are TGTGCCAGCAGCTCCAGCGGGGGGGCCCGCACAGATACGCAGTATTTT.

The chain is built from TRBV9 and TRBJ1-2, with TRBD1 identical over 9 bases. The length of the CDR3 is 16 residues. Germline assignment: CDR1 SGDLS and CDR2 YYNGEE. The J segment lost 4 bases and the V segment lost 0 bases, leaving 7 bases of the junction unmatched. The chain's CDR3 is CASSVGDREVPYGYTF. CDR3 in DNA: TGTGCCAGCAGCGTAGGGGACAGGGAGGTACCCTATGGCTACACCTTC.

A remark on this clone: Sequence at one end of the junction differs from germline and may be a read error. The chain uses TRBV7-9 and TRBJ2-2; TRBD2 might be the D (6 bases). Germline CDR1 is SEHNR and CDR2 is FQNEAQ (reference sequence). The CDR3 extends over 16 amino acids. Written as DNA, the CDR3 is TGTTCCAGCAGCTTAGGATCCGGGAGCTTCACCGGGGAGCTGTTTTTT. The encoded protein is CSSSLGSGSFTGELFF.

V usage is TRBV6-1 and J usage is TRBJ2-3; 7 bases agree with TRBD2. Germline trimming cut 2 bases from V and 0 bases from J; bases unmatched to any gene: 8. From germline, CDR1 is MNHNS and CDR2 SASEGT. This CDR3 has 17 amino acids. The CDR3 DNA is TGTGCCAGCAGTGAATTTGTCGGGGGGAGTAGCACAGATACGCAGTATTTT. Its translation: CASSEFVGGSSTDTQYF.

The J gene is TRBJ2-2, the V gene TRBV4-1; 9 positions match TRBD2. CDR1 and CDR2 (germline): MGHRA, YSYEKL. CDR3 length: 19 amino acids. With 0 bases clipped from V and 7 bases from J, the junction kept 15 bases outside the gene matches. As DNA, the CDR3 is TGCGCCAGCAGCCAAGACTCGGTGGTAGCGGGGGTCTATGGCGGGGAGCTGTTTTTT. Its translation is CASSQDSVVAGVYGGELFF.

The J gene is TRBJ1-1, the V gene TRBV7-9; 7 bases are a match to TRBD1. Germline V gene lookup returns CDR1 SEHNR and CDR2 FQNEAQ (reference sequence). CDR3 size: 13 residues. The junction had 4 bases not matched to a gene; V was cut back by 8 bases and J by 1 base. The CDR3 coding sequence is TGTGCCAGCTCACAGGGGCAGAACACTGAAGCTTTCTTT. Protein: CASSQGQNTEAFF.

Here the CDR3 reads CASSVQGGTDTQYF. CDR3 coding DNA: TGTGCCAGCAGTGTACAGGGCGGTACAGATACGCAGTATTTT. The chain employs TRBV2 and TRBJ2-3, with D tentatively TRBD1 (6 bases). The CDR3 is 14 amino acids. The V gene's germline CDR1 is SNHLY and CDR2 FYNNEI. V was cut by 4 bases and J by 3 bases, with 11 bases left in between.

This sequence joins TRBV6-1 and TRBJ1-2; D remains ambiguous. CDR1 is MNHNS, CDR2 SASEGT, per germline. There are 13 residues in the CDR3. Trimming removed 6 bases at V and 3 bases at J, with 11 bases between. For the CDR3, the DNA is TGTGCCAGCAGAGGCCGGGAAGACTATGGCTACACCTTC. Encoded protein: CASRGREDYGYTF.

The chain is built from TRBV7-8 and TRBJ1-5; 7 nucleotides line up with TRBD1. The V gene end was trimmed by 6 bases and the J gene end by 1 base; junction bases not matched to a gene: 12. CDR3 size: 17 residues. Germline lookup yields CDR1 SGHVS and CDR2 FQNEAQ. The CDR3 here is CASRPLGGQHSNQPQHF. The CDR3 DNA is TGTGCCAGCAGACCTCTCGGGGGACAGCACAGCAATCAGCCCCAGCATTTT.

The DNA of the CDR3 is TGTGCCAGCAGCCCCGGCCAACTAGCGGGGGTGGAGACCCAGTACTTC. Its protein is CASSPGQLAGVETQYF. This chain joins TRBV9 and TRBJ2-5; TRBD2 matches 11 bases. The CDR3 is 16 residues long. Germline V gives CDR1 SGDLS, CDR2 YYNGEE. The V segment lost 4 bases and the J segment 5 bases; nucleotides outside the gene matches: 10.

The V and J genes are TRBV7-3 and TRBJ2-6; D is undetermined. The CDR3 covers 16 residues. V was cut by 2 bases and J by 4 bases, with 12 bases left in between. Germline-derived CDR1 and CDR2 are SGHTA and FQGTGA. The CDR3 protein is CASSLVSGSGANVLTF. The DNA of the CDR3 is TGTGCCAGCAGCTTAGTCTCCGGGTCCGGGGCCAACGTCCTGACTTTC.

The chain couples TRBV7-9 to TRBJ2-3, with TRBD2 as a possible D gene (6 bases). Per the germline V gene, CDR1 is SEHNR and CDR2 is FQNEAQ (reference sequence). CDR3 length: 15 residues. V lost 0 bases and J 1 base, leaving 8 bases between the germline ends. The CDR3, as DNA: TGTGCCAGCAGCTTAGCGGGACTCCGCACAGATACGCAGTATTTT. Translation gives CASSLAGLRTDTQYF.

This clone came up a few times. This chain joins TRBV27 and TRBJ1-5, with TRBD1 identical over 7 bases. V was pared by 9 bases and J by 3 bases, with 11 bases of the junction left unmatched. The CDR3 spans 15 residues. Germline CDR1 reads MNHEY; CDR2 reads SMNVEV (reference sequence). The CDR3 is CASQSFEGANQPQHF. CDR3 nucleotide sequence: TGTGCCAGTCAAAGCTTTGAGGGGGCCAATCAGCCCCAGCATTTT.

This clone was counted a few times. This chain links TRBV2 with TRBJ2-7, with TRBD2 identical over 7 bases. Trimming at V came to 5 bases and at J to 5 bases, leaving 6 bases not matched to a gene. The CDR3 totals 13 residues. The germline gives CDR1 SNHLY, CDR2 FYNNEI. The CDR3 DNA reads TGTGCCAGCAGTTTGGGGACTATAAACGAGCAGTACTTC. Its protein is CASSLGTINEQYF.